This is a list of T cell receptor beta chains from one sample in a study of PD-1 blockade in classical Hodgkin lymphoma. Method: immunoSEQ multiplex PCR; TCRdb's copy keeps in-frame clones and lacks some. The table includes tens of thousands of clones, 78% detected once. Specimen: peripheral blood mononuclear cells (PBMCs), collected before the fourth cycle of nivolumab. The receptors stem from a human donor with classical Hodgkin lymphoma. Each CDR3 is given without its conserved first and last residue. The order of the fields is CDR3 protein, D gene, J gene, V gene. D genes are given only for firm matches.

CDR3 protein: ASSQDRGGSSYEQY
D gene: TRBD2
J gene: TRBJ2-7
V gene: TRBV4-1

CDR3 protein: ASNRGTEETQY
D gene: TRBD1
J gene: TRBJ2-5
V gene: TRBV6-6

CDR3 protein: ASSSQGETQY
D gene: .
J gene: TRBJ2-5
V gene: TRBV7-9

CDR3 protein: ASSFGGHNDEQY
D gene: .
J gene: TRBJ2-7
V gene: TRBV7-3

CDR3 protein: ASSVGLQGTEQY
D gene: .
J gene: TRBJ2-7
V gene: TRBV9

CDR3 protein: ASSPQGGLDTGELF
D gene: .
J gene: TRBJ2-2
V gene: TRBV18

CDR3 protein: ASSSSGGLGTQY
D gene: TRBD2
J gene: TRBJ2-3
V gene: TRBV5-1

CDR3 protein: ASSLTGGISGNTIY
D gene: .
J gene: TRBJ1-3
V gene: TRBV27

CDR3 protein: ASSYGVVNTEAF
D gene: .
J gene: TRBJ1-1
V gene: TRBV6-5

CDR3 protein: ASSFSGGTYNEQF
D gene: TRBD2
J gene: TRBJ2-1
V gene: TRBV7-6

CDR3 protein: ASSEKTVYGYT
D gene: .
J gene: TRBJ1-2
V gene: TRBV2

CDR3 protein: ASSYTENTEAF
D gene: .
J gene: TRBJ1-1
V gene: TRBV4-2

CDR3 protein: ASSLYTGSQY
D gene: .
J gene: TRBJ2-7
V gene: TRBV5-6

CDR3 protein: ASSPNRDRGGSGNTIY
D gene: TRBD1
J gene: TRBJ1-3
V gene: TRBV7-8

CDR3 protein: ASSLNGAQGVGYT
D gene: .
J gene: TRBJ1-2
V gene: TRBV7-9

CDR3 protein: ASSLLQGAGANVLT
D gene: TRBD1
J gene: TRBJ2-6
V gene: TRBV7-9

CDR3 protein: ASRVAGTGNTEAF
D gene: TRBD1
J gene: TRBJ1-1
V gene: TRBV5-1

CDR3 protein: ASSEGGRLSGYT
D gene: .
J gene: TRBJ1-2
V gene: TRBV6-1

CDR3 protein: ASSATGGGTEAF
D gene: TRBD1
J gene: TRBJ1-1
V gene: TRBV18

CDR3 protein: SVDLWNRGIYEQY
D gene: .
J gene: TRBJ2-7
V gene: TRBV29-1

CDR3 protein: ASSLGQGNQPQH
D gene: TRBD1
J gene: TRBJ1-5
V gene: TRBV7-9

CDR3 protein: ASRTRDTLPKLF
D gene: .
J gene: TRBJ1-4
V gene: TRBV28

CDR3 protein: ASSEFLGSDVPEAF
D gene: .
J gene: TRBJ1-1
V gene: TRBV6-1

CDR3 protein: ASRATGDSPLH
D gene: TRBD1
J gene: TRBJ1-6
V gene: TRBV6-5

CDR3 protein: ASSLGGGISYEQY
D gene: TRBD2
J gene: TRBJ2-7
V gene: TRBV7-9

CDR3 protein: ASPSPPQGESYEQY
D gene: .
J gene: TRBJ2-7
V gene: TRBV5-8

CDR3 protein: ASSEREGEYYTEAF
D gene: .
J gene: TRBJ1-1
V gene: TRBV2

CDR3 protein: ASSIVGANYGYT
D gene: .
J gene: TRBJ1-2
V gene: TRBV19

CDR3 protein: ASSATKGWEQF
D gene: .
J gene: TRBJ2-1
V gene: TRBV6-4

CDR3 protein: ASNRDGDSYEQY
D gene: .
J gene: TRBJ2-7
V gene: TRBV7-2

CDR3 protein: ASSTLPNNYGYT
D gene: .
J gene: TRBJ1-2
V gene: TRBV7-9

CDR3 protein: ASRGLAGGYNEQF
D gene: TRBD2
J gene: TRBJ2-1
V gene: TRBV2

CDR3 protein: ASRRSDRVHQPQH
D gene: TRBD1
J gene: TRBJ1-5
V gene: TRBV19

CDR3 protein: ASSSGRENSPLH
D gene: .
J gene: TRBJ1-6
V gene: TRBV19

CDR3 protein: ASSAGRIGQPQH
D gene: .
J gene: TRBJ1-5
V gene: TRBV19

CDR3 protein: ASSQDMNTEAF
D gene: .
J gene: TRBJ1-1
V gene: TRBV4-3

CDR3 protein: ASSLVAWRSQNTEAF
D gene: .
J gene: TRBJ1-1
V gene: TRBV7-8